The 27 T cell receptor gamma chains below come from one sample, sequenced in a study of gamma-delta chains in newborns, infants, children (dated by TCRdb to the late 2010s). Sequencer: Illumina MiSeq. TCRdb recomputed clones from the public reads with CATT; identical DNA rows were then combined. This sample comprises roughly 3,500 gamma-chain clones, around 64% of them detected only once. Jointly, the top ten make up about a sixth of the sample. Sequenced input: blood. Receptors originate from a child who was a newborn, infant or young child, either healthy, febrile or measles-vaccinated (not recorded which).

The rearrangement uses TRGV4 and TRGJ1 or TRGJ2. J was trimmed by 4 bases and V by 4 bases; bases with no gene match: 4. Germline values: CDR1 EGSTGY, CDR2 YDSYTSSV. The CDR3 sequence is 12 residues long. The chain's CDR3 is CATWEEYYKKLF. DNA for the CDR3: TGTGCCACCTGGGAGGAATATTATAAGAAACTCTTT.

The chain links TRGV9 to TRGJ1 or TRGJ2. TCRdb supplies no J gene; here it was assigned by aligning the nucleotide sequence to germline. Germline loops: CDR1 GITISATS, CDR2 ISYDGTV (reference sequence). The CDR3 is 17 amino acids. With 4 bases clipped from V and 3 bases from J, the junction kept 18 bases outside the gene matches. The CDR3 here is CALWEVPRSPLYYKKLF. The CDR3, as DNA: TGTGCCTTGTGGGAAGTCCCCCGTTCCCCCCTTTATTATAAGAAACTCTTT.

This chain uses TRGV5 with TRGJ1 or TRGJ2. The J gene, not given by TCRdb, was assigned here from a germline match of the nucleotide sequence. The CDR3 is 12 amino acids. Germline V gives CDR1 VINAFY, CDR2 YDVSNSKD. The V segment lost 0 bases and the J segment 6 bases; nucleotides outside the gene matches: 2. CDR3 nucleotide sequence: TGTGCCACCTGGGACAGGCGTTATAAGAAACTCTTT. This gives the protein CATWDRRYKKLF.

The rearrangement uses TRGV5 and TRGJ1 or TRGJ2. Since TCRdb gives no J gene, matching the DNA to germline was used here to assign it. From germline, CDR1 is VINAFY and CDR2 YDVSNSKD. Losses at the gene ends were 1 base for V and 7 bases for J; bases not matched to a gene: 7. The CDR3 contains 13 residues. CDR3 residues: CATWDSVGYKKLF. CDR3 nucleotide sequence: TGTGCCACCTGGGACAGCGTGGGATATAAGAAACTCTTT.

The chain combines TRGV2 with TRGJP1. Matching the DNA to germline supplied the J gene, which TCRdb does not give. V lost 5 bases, J lost 0 bases, and 18 bases stayed unmatched. Germline loops: CDR1 EGSNGY, CDR2 YDSYNSKV. This CDR3 has 19 amino acids. CDR3: CATWVENPPPNTTGWFKIF. CDR3 DNA sequence: TGTGCCACCTGGGTCGAAAATCCCCCCCCAAATACCACTGGTTGGTTCAAGATATTT.

This chain links TRGV8 with TRGJ1 or TRGJ2. The J gene comes from matching the DNA to germline here; TCRdb lacks it. Trimming took 4 bases from V and 7 from J; bases not matched to a gene: 10. Germline V gene lookup returns CDR1 VENAVY and CDR2 YDSYNSRV. The CDR3 extends over 13 amino acids. The CDR3 region is CATWERTGYKKLF. The CDR3 nucleotides are TGTGCCACCTGGGAGAGAACGGGCTATAAGAAACTCTTT.

A single count supports this clone. The CDR3 is CATWVSSDWIKTF. The CDR3 nucleotides are TGTGCCACCTGGGTATCTAGTGATTGGATCAAGACGTTT. The chain has TRGV4 and TRGJP2. TCRdb records no J gene; here it was assigned by comparing the DNA to germline. Germline CDR1 is EGSTGY and CDR2 is YDSYTSSV. This CDR3 comprises 13 residues. The V gene end was trimmed by 5 bases and the J gene end by 4 bases; junction bases not matched to a gene: 4.

In DNA, the CDR3 is TGTGCCACCTGGGATTTAAAAGTTTCTTGTAAGAAACTCTTT. It encodes CATWDLKVSCKKLF. The V call is TRGV4, the J call TRGJ1 or TRGJ2. TCRdb lists no J gene, so it was determined here by aligning the DNA to germline. Germline CDR1 and CDR2: EGSTGY and YDSYTSSV. V dropped 3 bases and J dropped 9; count of bases not matched to a gene: 14. CDR3 length: 14 residues.

V and J are TRGV9 and TRGJ1 or TRGJ2. TCRdb supplies no J gene; here it was assigned by aligning the nucleotide sequence to germline. Germline CDR1 GITISATS, CDR2 ISYDGTV (reference sequence). The CDR3 runs to 16 residues. The junction had 9 bases not matched to a gene; V was cut back by 1 base and J by 0 bases. Written as DNA, the CDR3 is TGTGCCTTGTGGGAGGTACCACCCCAGAATTATTATAAGAAACTCTTT. Its translation: CALWEVPPQNYYKKLF.

With regard to this clone: At the DNA level, this CDR3 is encoded by other sequences in the same sample as well. The J gene is TRGJ1 or TRGJ2, the V gene TRGV9. TCRdb carries no J gene annotation; the J gene was assigned here by matching the DNA with germline. The junction had 5 bases not matched to a gene; V was cut back by 5 bases and J by 4 bases. The germline CDR1 and CDR2 sequences are GITISATS and ISYDGTV (reference sequence). This CDR3 contains 12 residues. This CDR3 is CALWGNYYKKLF. In DNA, the CDR3 is TGTGCCTTGTGGGGAAACTATTATAAGAAACTCTTT.

The table lists this clone with a few counts. This sample also contains other DNA sequences that code for the same CDR3. The CDR3 DNA reads TGTGCCACCTGGGACGGGCCAGGTTATTATAAGAAACTCTTT. This sequence encodes CATWDGPGYYKKLF. The rearrangement uses TRGV2 and TRGJ1 or TRGJ2. The J gene comes from matching the DNA to germline here; TCRdb lacks it. Germline lookup yields CDR1 EGSNGY and CDR2 YDSYNSKV. The V and J ends lost 0 bases and 3 bases, in that order; junction bases with no gene match: 5. The CDR3 runs to 14 residues.

This sequence joins TRGV9 and TRGJP. Matching the DNA to germline supplied the J gene, which TCRdb does not give. The V and J ends lost 0 bases and 7 bases, in that order; junction bases with no gene match: 6. The CDR3 covers 17 residues. Germline V gives CDR1 GITISATS, CDR2 ISYDGTV (reference sequence). In DNA form, the CDR3 reads TGTGCCTTGTGGGAGGTGCATCGGGAGTTGGGCAAAAAAATCAAGGTATTT. It encodes CALWEVHRELGKKIKVF.

The chain combines TRGV3 with TRGJ1 or TRGJ2. TCRdb supplies no J gene; here it was assigned by aligning the nucleotide sequence to germline. With V trimmed by 9 bases and J by 4 bases, 3 bases remained unmatched. The CDR3 has 10 amino acids. Per germline, CDR1 VTNTFY and CDR2 YDVSTARD (reference sequence). The CDR3 loop reads CATQYYKKLF. CDR3 DNA: TGTGCCACCCAATATTATAAGAAACTCTTT.

The V gene is TRGV2, the J gene TRGJ1 or TRGJ2. The J gene, missing from TCRdb, was assigned here through DNA to germline matching. Germline CDR1 EGSNGY, CDR2 YDSYNSKV. The CDR3 is 16 residues long. V was pared by 5 bases and J by 4 bases, with 17 bases of the junction left unmatched. CDR3 amino acids: CATWVPPIETYYKKLF. CDR3 DNA: TGTGCCACCTGGGTTCCCCCAATCGAGACATATTATAAGAAACTCTTT.

The V and J genes are TRGV4 and TRGJ1 or TRGJ2. No J gene is reported in TCRdb; it was inferred here by comparing the DNA with germline. Looked up from germline, CDR1 is EGSTGY and CDR2 is YDSYTSSV. V dropped 2 bases and J dropped 7; count of bases not matched to a gene: 5. The CDR3 is 12 amino acids. The CDR3 DNA is TGTGCCACCTGGGATGTGAGGTATAAGAAACTCTTT. Its translation is CATWDVRYKKLF.

For this clone: This CDR3 is also generated by other DNA sequences in the sample. For the CDR3, the DNA is TGTGCCTTGTGGGAGGTGAAACAAGAGTTGGGCAAAAAAATCAAGGTATTT. Protein product: CALWEVKQELGKKIKVF. The chain is built from TRGV9 and TRGJP. No J gene is reported in TCRdb; it was inferred here by comparing the DNA with germline. V gave up 0 bases and J gave up 4 bases; unmatched junction bases: 3. There are 17 residues in the CDR3. CDR1 is GITISATS, CDR2 ISYDGTV, per germline (reference sequence).

This clone is categorized as large. Other DNA variants within this sample encode the same CDR3. The chain has TRGV9 and TRGJP. The J gene is not listed in TCRdb, so it was assigned here from a DNA match to germline. V trimming: 0 bases; J trimming: 11 bases; junction bases outside the gene matches: 10. CDR3 length: 17 residues. Germline V CDR1 and CDR2: GITISATS, ISYDGTV (reference sequence). CDR3 coding DNA: TGTGCCTTGTGGGAGGTGACCCAAGGGCTGGGCAAAAAAATCAAGGTATTT. This sequence encodes CALWEVTQGLGKKIKVF.

V gene TRGV4 combines with J gene TRGJ1 or TRGJ2. The J gene was missing in TCRdb and was found by matching the end of the DNA to germline. CDR3 length: 13 residues. V lost 5 bases and J lost 0; bases outside the gene matches: 4. Germline CDR1 EGSTGY, CDR2 YDSYTSSV. The CDR3, as DNA: TGTGCCACCTGGGGGAAGAATTATTATAAGAAACTCTTT. Its translation: CATWGKNYYKKLF.

This clone was picked up a small number of times. A much larger clone differs from this one at a single base, so this may be a read error. The identical CDR3 is also encoded by other nucleotide sequences in the sample. V gene TRGV9 combines with J gene TRGJP. The J gene is not listed in TCRdb, so it was assigned here from a DNA match to germline. Germline V lookup: CDR1 GITISATS, CDR2 ISYDGTV (reference sequence). After removal of 0 bases from V and 3 bases from J, the junction contained 2 bases not matched to a gene. This CDR3 has 17 residues. CDR3 loop: CALWEVQQELGKKIKVF. DNA of the CDR3: TGTGCCTTGTGGGAGGTGCAGCAAGAGTTGGGCAAAAAAATCAAGGTATTT.

This rearrangement joins TRGV4 to TRGJP2. No J gene was available from TCRdb, and it was assigned here by a germline match of the DNA. CDR3 length: 14 amino acids. The germline gives CDR1 EGSTGY, CDR2 YDSYTSSV. V lost 4 bases and J lost 5; bases outside the gene matches: 7. The CDR3 loop is CATWDWGSDWIKTF. The CDR3 DNA reads as TGTGCCACCTGGGACTGGGGGAGTGATTGGATCAAGACGTTT.

This chain connects TRGV3 to TRGJ1 or TRGJ2. TCRdb records no J gene; here it was assigned by comparing the DNA to germline. Germline CDR1 and CDR2: VTNTFY and YDVSTARD (reference sequence). J lost 8 bases, V lost 10 bases, and 8 bases had no gene match. This CDR3 has 10 residues. Here the CDR3 DNA reads TGTGCCACAAGACCGAATAAGAAACTCTTT. Translating gives CATRPNKKLF.

The chain combines TRGV5 with TRGJ1 or TRGJ2. Here the J gene was assigned by germline matching of the DNA, as TCRdb has none. This CDR3 has 14 amino acids. With 0 bases clipped from V and 5 bases from J, the junction kept 7 bases outside the gene matches. In germline, CDR1 is VINAFY, CDR2 YDVSNSKD. The CDR3 is CATWDRLVDYKKLF. DNA for the CDR3: TGTGCCACCTGGGACAGGCTAGTGGATTATAAGAAACTCTTT.

V and J are TRGV5 and TRGJ1 or TRGJ2. Matching the DNA to germline supplied the J gene, which TCRdb does not give. V lost 0 bases, J lost 4 bases, and 3 bases stayed unmatched. CDR1 VINAFY and CDR2 YDVSNSKD come from the germline V gene. The CDR3 length is 13 residues. The CDR3 region has the DNA TGTGCCACCTGGGACAGGTTGTATTATAAGAAACTCTTT. This codes for CATWDRLYYKKLF.

In regard to this clone: Compared with germline, one end of the junction differs, possibly owing to a read error. V gene TRGV2 combines with J gene TRGJ1 or TRGJ2. Here the J gene was assigned by germline matching of the DNA, as TCRdb has none. Per germline, CDR1 EGSNGY and CDR2 YDSYNSKV. CDR3 length: 13 amino acids. CDR3 amino acids: CATWDRAYYKKLF. CDR3 nucleotide sequence: TGCGCCACCTGGGACCGAGCTTATTATAAGAAACTCTTT.

The V gene is TRGV8, the J gene TRGJ1 or TRGJ2. Germline V gene sequence: CDR1 VENAVY, CDR2 YDSYNSRV. The CDR3 covers 12 residues. Trimming cost V 4 bases and J 8 bases; bases outside gene matches: 8. The CDR3 region is CATWDWPHKKLF. In nucleotides, the CDR3 is TGTGCCACCTGGGACTGGCCGCATAAGAAACTCTTT.

This clone was counted a few times. The J gene is TRGJ1 or TRGJ2, the V gene TRGV9. The CDR3 is 13 amino acids. Per the germline V gene, CDR1 is GITISATS and CDR2 is ISYDGTV (reference sequence). J gave up 4 bases and V 3 bases, and 6 bases lay outside the gene matches. In DNA form, the CDR3 reads TGTGCCTTGTGGGAGTTTCACTATTATAAGAAACTCTTT. Protein product: CALWEFHYYKKLF.

This clone has a handful of counts. At the DNA level, this CDR3 is encoded by other sequences in the same sample as well. The V and J genes are TRGV9 and TRGJP. In the absence of a J gene in TCRdb, the DNA was matched to germline to assign it here. CDR3 length equals 16 residues. V dropped 1 base and J dropped 7; count of bases not matched to a gene: 4. In germline, CDR1 is GITISATS, CDR2 ISYDGTV (reference sequence). The CDR3: CALWEVPELGKKIKVF. CDR3 in DNA: TGTGCCTTGTGGGAGGTTCCGGAGTTGGGCAAAAAAATCAAGGTATTT.